This record looks at one T cell receptor (beta chain) sequence and its context. This sample is part of a study of blood T cell repertoires in COVID-19. Background on the study: Samples came from the United States, Italy and Spain, spanning acute and convalescent COVID-19. From T cells, B-cell-depleted T cells, or PBMCs came the material, which was cDNA or gDNA.

Per the original methods: Reference gene primer amplification yielded estimated nucleated cell counts. Some clones are missing from TCRdb's copy, which holds only in-frame ones; the method was immunoSEQ multiplex PCR. That table furnishes V, J and clone size, whereas the DNA furnished D and trimming. The sample records under 250,000 clones, roughly four fifths being singletons. CDR3 length equals 15 residues. The germline V gene encodes CDR1 MNHEY and CDR2 SVGAGI. V gave up 0 bases and J gave up 6 bases; unmatched junction bases: 5. Sequencing used peripheral blood. The chain is built from TRBV6-5 and TRBJ2-5, with 9 bases identical to TRBD2. The clonotype was recovered from a woman under 30 with acute or convalescent COVID-19. The CDR3 DNA reads TGTGCCAGCAGTTACTCGGCTAGCGGGAAGAAGACCCAGTACTTC. Translation: CASSYSASGKKTQYF.